This T cell receptor beta chain was captured by sequencing in a study of blood T cells in healthy people across ages. Each sample provided at least 5.5 micrograms of extracted total RNA. Overall study findings and caveats: Donor CMV status was unknown, possibly confounding expanded clonotype changes. No conclusive comparison of naive versus antigen-experienced cells was possible with unsorted PBMCs.

Together with a sample-barcoded 5' primer, a J-beta primer mix was included in a second PCR lasting about 7 to 12 cycles. MiXCR, run by TCRdb on the 5' RACE reads, gives a single entry per CDR3 protein. Among hundreds of thousands of distinct CDR3 sequences listed, 25% were seen once. This CDR3 has 14 residues. V lost 5 bases to trimming and J lost 2 bases; unmatched junction nucleotides: 0. This clonotype was counted at least ten times. No antigen is known for it. These records were also assigned to another study, of T cells of mothers and their children. That work contributes: A slight, non-significant increase in overlap was found for related mother-child pairs relative to unrelated pairs.

J is TRBJ2-1 and V is TRBV12-3 or TRBV12-4, with 10 bases that match TRBD2. The specimen sequenced was blood. The sequence was obtained from a boy younger than 18 in good health. Here the CDR3 reads CASSSGGAYNEQFF. The CDR3 DNA sequence: TGTGCCAGCAGTAGCGGGGGGGCCTACAATGAGCAGTTCTTC.